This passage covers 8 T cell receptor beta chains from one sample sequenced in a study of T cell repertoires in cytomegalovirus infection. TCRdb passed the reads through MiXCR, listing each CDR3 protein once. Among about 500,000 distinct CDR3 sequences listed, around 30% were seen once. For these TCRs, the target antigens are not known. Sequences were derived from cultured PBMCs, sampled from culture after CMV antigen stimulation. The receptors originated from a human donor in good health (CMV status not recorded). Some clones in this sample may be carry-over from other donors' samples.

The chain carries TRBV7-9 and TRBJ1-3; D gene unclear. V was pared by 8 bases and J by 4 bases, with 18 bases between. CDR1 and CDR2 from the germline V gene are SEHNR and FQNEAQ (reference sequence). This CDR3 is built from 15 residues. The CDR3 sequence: CASSLRPAGGNTIYF. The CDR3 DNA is TGTGCCAGCTCCCTTCGGCCCGCAGGAGGAAACACCATATATTTT.

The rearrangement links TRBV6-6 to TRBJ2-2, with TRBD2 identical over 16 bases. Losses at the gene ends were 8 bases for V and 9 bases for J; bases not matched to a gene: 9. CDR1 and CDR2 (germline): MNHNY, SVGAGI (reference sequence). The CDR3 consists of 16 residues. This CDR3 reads CASLPGLAGGRRELFF. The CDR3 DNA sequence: TGTGCCAGCCTTCCGGGACTAGCGGGAGGGAGGCGGGAGCTGTTTTTT.

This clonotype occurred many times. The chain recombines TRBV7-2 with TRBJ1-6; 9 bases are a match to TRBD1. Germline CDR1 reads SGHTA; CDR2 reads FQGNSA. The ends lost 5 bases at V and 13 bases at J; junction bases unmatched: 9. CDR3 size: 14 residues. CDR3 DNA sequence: TGTGCCAGCAGCCTGGACAGGGGTAAAGCGCCCCTCCACTTT. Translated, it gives CASSLDRGKAPLHF.

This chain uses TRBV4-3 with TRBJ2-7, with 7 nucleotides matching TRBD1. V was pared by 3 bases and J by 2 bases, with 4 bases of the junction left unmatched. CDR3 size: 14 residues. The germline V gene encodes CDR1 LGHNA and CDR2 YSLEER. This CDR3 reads CASSHGQGAYEQYV. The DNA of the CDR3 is TGCGCCAGCAGCCATGGTCAGGGGGCCTACGAGCAGTACGTC.

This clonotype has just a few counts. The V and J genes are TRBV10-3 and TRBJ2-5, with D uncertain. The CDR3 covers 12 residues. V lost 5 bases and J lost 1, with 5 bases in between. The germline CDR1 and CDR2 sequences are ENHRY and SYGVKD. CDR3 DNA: TGTGCCATCAGTACGGTCCAAGAGACCCAGTACTTC. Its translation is CAISTVQETQYF.

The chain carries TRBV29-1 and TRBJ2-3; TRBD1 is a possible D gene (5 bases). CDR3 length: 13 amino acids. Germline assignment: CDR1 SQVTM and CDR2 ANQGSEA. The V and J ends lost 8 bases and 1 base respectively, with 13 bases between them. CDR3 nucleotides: TGCAGCCAGGGATTTCAGGGCACAGATACGCAGTATTTT. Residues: CSQGFQGTDTQYF.

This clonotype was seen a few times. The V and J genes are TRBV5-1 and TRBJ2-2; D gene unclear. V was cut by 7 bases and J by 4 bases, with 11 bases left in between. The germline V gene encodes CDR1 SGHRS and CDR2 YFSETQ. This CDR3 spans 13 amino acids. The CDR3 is CASSQFGTGELFF. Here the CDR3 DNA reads TGCGCCAGCTCCCAATTCGGCACCGGGGAGCTGTTTTTT.

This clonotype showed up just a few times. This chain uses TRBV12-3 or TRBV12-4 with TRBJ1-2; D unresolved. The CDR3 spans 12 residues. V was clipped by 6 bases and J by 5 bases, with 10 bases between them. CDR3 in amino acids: CASRKRGYGYTF. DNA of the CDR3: TGTGCCAGCAGAAAACGTGGGTATGGCTACACCTTC.